This T cell receptor beta chain was found in a study of T-cell reconstitution after alpha-beta-depleted transplantation in children. Note on this clonotype: What it binds is unknown.

The CDR3 loop spans 12 amino acids. Germline CDR1 DFQATT, CDR2 SNEGSKA (reference sequence). The V end was cut by 6 bases, the J end by 0 bases, with 7 bases between. The TCRbeta library incorporated unique molecular identifiers. One entry per CDR3 protein results from TCRdb running MiXCR on the PCR reads. This table holds 200,000 to 300,000 distinct CDR3 sequences, roughly 25% found once. Findings of the study overall: Diversity and T-cell counts at one year after transplant derived mostly from new T cells.

The source was PBMCs, collected before TCRalphabeta/CD19-depleted stem cell transplant. The chain uses TRBV20-1 and TRBJ2-3; D not resolved. The receptor was derived from a girl aged 2 to 10 with Fanconi anemia, due to receive a stem cell transplant. CDR3 in amino acids: CSATVSTDTQYF. The DNA of the CDR3 is TGCAGTGCAACGGTTAGCACAGATACGCAGTATTTT.